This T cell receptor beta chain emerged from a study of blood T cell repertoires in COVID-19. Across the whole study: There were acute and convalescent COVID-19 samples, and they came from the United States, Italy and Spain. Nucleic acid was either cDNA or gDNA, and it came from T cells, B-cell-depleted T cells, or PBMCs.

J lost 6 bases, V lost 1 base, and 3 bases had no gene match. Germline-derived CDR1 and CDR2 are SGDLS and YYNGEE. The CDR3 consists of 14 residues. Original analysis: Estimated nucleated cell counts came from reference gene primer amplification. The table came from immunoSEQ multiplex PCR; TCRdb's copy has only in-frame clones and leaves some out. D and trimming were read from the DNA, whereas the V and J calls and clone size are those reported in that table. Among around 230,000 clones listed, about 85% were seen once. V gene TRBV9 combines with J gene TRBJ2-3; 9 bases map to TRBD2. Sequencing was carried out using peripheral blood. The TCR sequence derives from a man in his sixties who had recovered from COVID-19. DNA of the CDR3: TGTGCCAGCAGCGTAAGTCTAGCGGGGGATACGCAGTATTTT. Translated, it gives CASSVSLAGDTQYF.